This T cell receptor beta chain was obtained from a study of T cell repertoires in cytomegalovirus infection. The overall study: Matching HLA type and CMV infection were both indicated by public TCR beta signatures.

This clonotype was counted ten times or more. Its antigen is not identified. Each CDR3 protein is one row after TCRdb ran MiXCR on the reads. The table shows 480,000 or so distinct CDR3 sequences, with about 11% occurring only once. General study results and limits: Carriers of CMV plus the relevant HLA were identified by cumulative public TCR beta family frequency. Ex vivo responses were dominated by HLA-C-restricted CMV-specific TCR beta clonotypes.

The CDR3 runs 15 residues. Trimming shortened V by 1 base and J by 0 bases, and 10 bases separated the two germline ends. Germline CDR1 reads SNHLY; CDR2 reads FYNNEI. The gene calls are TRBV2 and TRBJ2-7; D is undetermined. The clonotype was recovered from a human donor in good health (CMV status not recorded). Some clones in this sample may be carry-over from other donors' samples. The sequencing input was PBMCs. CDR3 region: CASSEGLRVSYEQYF. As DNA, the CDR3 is TGTGCCAGCAGTGAAGGTCTCCGGGTCTCCTACGAGCAGTACTTC.